These T cell receptor beta chains were read from a single sample in a study of cytomegalovirus exposure and HLA in healthy donors. Clones were sequenced by immunoSEQ multiplex PCR, and TCRdb holds only the in-frame ones, with some missing. This table holds 86,000 or so clones, roughly three quarters found once. The sample taken for sequencing was PBMCs. These receptors all come from a woman in her forties in good health and CMV-seropositive. CDR3s include the opening cysteine and the closing phenylalanine or tryptophan. D genes are given only for firm matches. Clone sizes are given selectively: once, few, many, or a class where the clone is expanded.

>13|TRBV6-5|TRBJ2-7|NA|NA
CASSYSPRYEQYF
TGTGCCAGCAGTTACTCTCCGCGGTACGAGCAGTACTTC
>14|TRBV2|TRBJ1-2|NA|NA
CASSGDTSNYGYTF
TGTGCCAGCAGTGGGGACACTTCTAACTATGGCTACACCTTC
>15|TRBV25-1|TRBJ2-7|NA|NA
CASSPSGTLRSEQYF
TGTGCCAGCAGTCCTTCCGGGACACTGAGGTCCGAGCAGTACTTC
>16|TRBV9|TRBJ1-5|NA|NA
CASSESIRPGNQPQHF
TGTGCCAGCAGCGAGTCTATAAGGCCCGGGAATCAGCCCCAGCATTTT
>14|TRBV14|TRBJ2-7|once|NA
CASSPQGSSYEQYF
TGTGCCAGCAGCCCCCAAGGGAGCTCCTACGAGCAGTACTTC
>16|TRBV19|TRBJ1-2|NA|NA
CASRYNSSTQNYGYTF
TGTGCCAGTAGATACAACAGTTCTACCCAAAACTATGGCTACACCTTC
>15|TRBV28|TRBJ2-7|NA|NA
CASSQLQGSGHEQYF
TGTGCCAGCAGCCAGCTCCAGGGCAGCGGGCACGAGCAGTACTTC
>16|TRBV27|TRBJ2-2|NA|NA
CASSLSGGRLTGELFF
TGTGCCAGCAGTTTATCCGGGGGGCGCCTAACCGGGGAGCTGTTTTTT
>12|TRBV7-9|TRBJ2-7|once|NA
CSSSFQVHEQYF
TGTTCCAGCAGCTTCCAGGTCCACGAGCAGTACTTC
>14|TRBV19|TRBJ2-7|few|NA
CASSIASVRTEQYF
TGTGCCAGTAGTATAGCCAGCGTACGAACCGAGCAGTACTTC
>15|TRBV6-5|TRBJ1-2|NA|NA
CASSSLSIGANGYTF
TGTGCCAGCAGTTCCCTGTCCATAGGGGCCAATGGCTACACCTTC
>14|TRBV19|TRBJ2-3|few|NA
CATSPRPSTDTQYF
TGTGCCACATCCCCGAGGCCTAGCACAGATACGCAGTATTTT
>15|TRBV5-8|TRBJ2-5|NA|TRBD1
CASSLDRGWEETQYF
TGTGCCAGCAGCTTGGACAGGGGGTGGGAAGAGACCCAGTACTTC
>19|TRBV13|TRBJ1-4|NA|NA
CASSFWLNRSPETNEKLFF
TGTGCCAGCAGCTTTTGGCTGAACAGGAGCCCTGAGACTAATGAAAAACTGTTTTTT
>18|TRBV7-2|TRBJ2-7|NA|TRBD2
CASSTVSSGRAGGYEQYF
TGTGCCAGCAGCACAGTGTCTAGCGGGAGGGCCGGCGGGTACGAGCAGTACTTC
>15|TRBV7-8|TRBJ2-1|few|NA
CASSFKRSSYNEQFF
TGTGCCAGCAGCTTCAAGAGAAGCTCCTACAATGAGCAGTTCTTC
>11|TRBV13|TRBJ2-1|NA|NA
CASSQGLTQFF
TGTGCCAGCAGCCAGGGCCTCACGCAGTTCTTC
>11|TRBV7-9|TRBJ2-5|NA|TRBD1
CASGTGGTQYF
TGTGCCAGCGGGACAGGGGGGACCCAGTACTTC
>15|TRBV6-5|TRBJ1-5|NA|NA
CASSPTAYSNQPQHF
TGTGCCAGCAGTCCGACAGCCTATAGCAATCAGCCCCAGCATTTT
>15|TRBV19|TRBJ2-3|NA|NA
CASSRGGRVADTQYF
TGTGCCAGTAGTAGGGGTGGCAGGGTGGCAGATACGCAGTATTTT
>14|TRBV15|TRBJ1-5|NA|TRBD1
CATSARDREQPQHF
TGTGCCACCAGCGCCCGGGACAGGGAACAGCCCCAGCATTTT
>18|TRBV7-2|TRBJ2-6|NA|TRBD1
CASSLIEGAYIGANVLTF
TGTGCCAGCAGCTTAATCGAGGGGGCCTATATAGGGGCCAACGTCCTGACTTTC
>14|TRBV7-6|TRBJ2-7|once|TRBD2
CASSLGIAGYEQYF
TGTGCCAGCAGCTTAGGCATAGCGGGCTACGAGCAGTACTTC
>14|TRBV6-6|TRBJ1-1|NA|NA
CASSDPGHGTEAFF
TGTGCCAGCAGTGACCCGGGACACGGAACTGAAGCTTTCTTT
>16|TRBV18|TRBJ1-3|NA|NA
CASSPLMDSSGNTIYF
TGTGCCAGCTCACCCCTAATGGACAGCTCTGGAAACACCATATATTTT
>17|TRBV5-1|TRBJ1-4|NA|NA
CASSLNSPIATNEKLFF
TGCGCCAGCAGCTTGAACTCTCCTATTGCAACTAATGAAAAACTGTTTTTT
>13|TRBV7-9|TRBJ1-5|NA|NA
CASSSIRDQPQHF
TGTGCCAGCAGCTCCATTCGGGATCAGCCCCAGCATTTT
>17|TRBV27|TRBJ2-1|NA|TRBD2
CASSLNAVGGAYNEQFF
TGTGCCAGCAGTCTCAACGCGGTGGGAGGGGCCTACAATGAGCAGTTCTTC
>17|TRBV28|TRBJ1-2|NA|NA
CASIRGGTDSDNYGYTF
TGTGCCAGCATAAGGGGGGGGACCGACTCGGATAACTATGGCTACACCTTC
>13|TRBV7-3|TRBJ2-1|NA|NA
CASSLRGLSEQFF
TGTGCCAGCAGCTTAAGGGGGCTCAGTGAGCAGTTCTTC
>13|TRBV7-9|TRBJ1-2|NA|NA
CASSGGSSYGYTF
TGTGCCAGCAGTGGAGGGTCGAGCTATGGCTACACCTTC
>16|TRBV4-3|TRBJ2-2|once|NA
CASSLLGGSDTGELFF
TGCGCCAGCAGCCTTTTAGGAGGGTCGGACACCGGGGAGCTGTTTTTT
>13|TRBV25-1|TRBJ2-7|NA|TRBD1
CARNIDRVGEQYF
TGTGCCAGAAATATCGACAGGGTAGGCGAGCAGTACTTC
>11|TRBV7-9|TRBJ1-2|NA|TRBD1
CASQGGYGYTF
TGTGCCAGTCAGGGGGGCTATGGCTACACCTTC
>16|TRBV4-3|TRBJ2-1|NA|TRBD2
CASSQVSGSSYNEQFF
TGCGCCAGCAGCCAAGTTAGCGGGAGCTCCTACAATGAGCAGTTCTTC
>17|TRBV27|TRBJ2-3|NA|NA
CASSLRSNLIGTDTQYF
TGTGCCAGCAGTTTAAGGAGCAACCTCATCGGTACAGATACGCAGTATTTT
>12|TRBV27|TRBJ2-2|NA|NA
CASSLLAGELFF
TGTGCCAGCAGTTTATTAGCCGGGGAGCTGTTTTTT
>15|TRBV6-1|TRBJ1-4|few|TRBD1
CASSWTDRRNEKLFF
TGTGCCAGCAGTTGGACGGACAGGAGGAATGAAAAACTGTTTTTT
>15|TRBV27|TRBJ2-7|few|NA
CASSESGTHNYEQYF
TGTGCCAGCAGTGAGTCCGGGACACATAACTACGAGCAGTACTTC
>16|TRBV27|TRBJ2-6|NA|TRBD1
CASTPGTGTGANVLTF
TGTGCCAGCACCCCCGGGACAGGGACTGGGGCCAACGTCCTGACTTTC
>14|TRBV29-1|TRBJ2-2|NA|NA
CSVSRLANTGELFF
TGCAGCGTGAGCCGACTAGCGAACACCGGGGAGCTGTTTTTT
>13|TRBV11-1|TRBJ1-1|few|NA
CASSDRQNTEAFF
TGTGCCAGCAGCGACCGACAGAACACTGAAGCTTTCTTT
>13|TRBV29-1|TRBJ2-3|NA|TRBD1
CSAVGQGADTQYF
TGCAGCGCCGTCGGACAGGGGGCAGATACGCAGTATTTT
>16|TRBV5-1|TRBJ2-2|once|TRBD1
CASSFPTGSNTGELFF
TGCGCCAGCAGCTTTCCGACAGGGTCGAACACCGGGGAGCTGTTTTTT
>12|TRBV29-1|TRBJ2-7|NA|NA
CSVSTGVREQYF
TGCAGCGTTAGTACGGGAGTAAGGGAGCAGTACTTC
>15|TRBV7-9|TRBJ2-7|NA|TRBD2
CASSLVGEGRYEQYF
TGTGCCAGCAGCTTAGTGGGGGAGGGCCGCTACGAGCAGTACTTC